The clone carrying this T cell receptor (beta chain) was recorded many times. These data belong to a study of early T cells in non-severe SARS-CoV-2 infection. TCRdb used MiXCR to reprocess the 5' RACE reads, holding one entry per CDR3 protein. Counted here are about 64,000 distinct CDR3 sequences, around 4.6% occurring once; the ten biggest clones make up 4.9%. The germline CDR1 and CDR2 sequences are SGHDN and FVKESK. V dropped 1 base and J dropped 1; count of bases not matched to a gene: 5. The CDR3 sequence is 16 residues long. The V gene is TRBV14, the J gene TRBJ2-5; TRBD1 matches at 8 bases. This clonotype originated in an adult who was a healthcare worker with PCR-confirmed SARS-CoV-2 infection or an uninfected control (not recorded which). The sequencing sample was made of whole blood. This chain's CDR3 is CASSQGRQGFQETQYF. The CDR3 DNA reads as TGTGCCAGCAGCCAAGGAAGACAGGGGTTCCAAGAGACCCAGTACTTC. The entire variable domain, with the rest obtained from reference TRBV14 and TRBJ2-5, is as follows: EAGVTQFPSHSVIEKGQTVTLRCDPISGHDNLYWYRRVMGKEIKFLLHFVKESKQDESGMPNNRFLAERTGGTYSTLKVQPAELEDSGVYFCASSQGRQGFQETQYFGPGTRLLVL.